These 27 T cell receptor beta chains were sequenced from one sample in a study of blood T cell repertoires in COVID-19. This table comes from immunoSEQ multiplex PCR, and its TCRdb copy is limited to in-frame clones, with some not included. The profile shows about 76,000 clones, 90% of them singletons. Sequencing used peripheral blood. The receptors come from a man in his fifties or sixties with acute or convalescent COVID-19.

This clone has at least ten counts. The chain links TRBV30 to TRBJ1-1; TRBD1 agrees at 9 bases. The CDR3 length is 16 residues. Per the germline V gene, CDR1 is GTSNPN and CDR2 is SVGIG (reference sequence). The V segment lost 8 bases and the J segment 0 bases; nucleotides outside the gene matches: 13. The CDR3: CAGNRGLARMNTEAFF. The CDR3, as DNA: TGTGCCGGAAACAGGGGGCTCGCCCGGATGAACACTGAAGCTTTCTTT.

This clone turned up a few times. The rearrangement links TRBV18 to TRBJ2-1; no reliable D call. CDR3 length equals 17 residues. With 2 bases removed from V and 4 bases from J, the gap between germline ends came to 18 bases. Germline lookup yields CDR1 KGHSH and CDR2 LQKENI. The CDR3 nucleotides read TGTGCCAGCTCACCAACTGGGCATCCAACCTTGTACAATGAGCAGTTCTTC. It encodes CASSPTGHPTLYNEQFF.

This chain connects TRBV5-1 to TRBJ1-5; 7 bases line up with TRBD1. CDR3 length: 15 amino acids. Per the germline V gene, CDR1 is SGHRS and CDR2 is YFSETQ. After removal of 4 bases from V and 4 bases from J, the junction contained 8 bases not matched to a gene. For the CDR3, the DNA is TGCGCCAGCAGCCCTCAGGGGGGTGGGAATCAGCCCCAGCATTTT. It encodes CASSPQGGGNQPQHF.

This clone is a singleton in its sample. CDR3 DNA: TGCAGTGCGGGAGGGGGCTACGAGCAGTACTTC. This sequence encodes CSAGGGYEQYF. This rearrangement joins TRBV20-1 to TRBJ2-7, with D possibly TRBD2 on 7 matching bases. This CDR3 is built from 11 residues. V shed 6 bases and J shed 3 bases, with 9 bases lying between them. Germline loops: CDR1 DFQATT, CDR2 SNEGSKA (reference sequence).

The chain joins TRBV7-9 to TRBJ1-1; TRBD1 matches 7 bases. V gave up 5 bases and J gave up 0 bases; unmatched junction bases: 3. Germline V gene data show CDR1 as SEHNR and CDR2 as FQNEAQ (reference sequence). CDR3 size: 14 residues. The chain's CDR3 is CASSPQGLNTEAFF. The CDR3 DNA reads TGTGCCAGCAGCCCACAGGGGCTGAACACTGAAGCTTTCTTT.

This chain links TRBV27 with TRBJ1-6; D gene ambiguous. V dropped 4 bases and J dropped 7 bases, with 14 bases sitting between them. Germline assignment: CDR1 MNHEY and CDR2 SMNVEV (reference sequence). The CDR3 loop spans 15 amino acids. CDR3 coding DNA: TGTGCCAGCAGTTCTTTATCGACTTTAAATTCACCCCTCCACTTT. Translation gives CASSSLSTLNSPLHF.

Notes on this clone: Other DNA sequences in the sample encode the same CDR3. V and J are TRBV6-2 or TRBV6-3 and TRBJ1-6, with D perhaps TRBD1 (6 bases). Trimming stripped 6 bases from V and 7 bases from J, with 13 bases between. The CDR3 runs to 14 residues. Germline lookup yields CDR1 MNHEY and CDR2 SVGEGT. CDR3 nucleotides: TGTGCCAGCAGCCCCACAGGGTTCAATTCACCCCTCCACTTT. It codes for CASSPTGFNSPLHF.

The gene calls are TRBV7-2 and TRBJ2-1; TRBD1 agrees at 8 bases. V shed 5 bases and J 4 bases; nucleotides not matched to a gene: 7. Germline CDR1 and CDR2: SGHTA and FQGNSA. This CDR3 has 15 amino acids. CDR3 loop: CASSLQGGIYNEQFF. The CDR3 DNA sequence: TGTGCCAGCAGCCTACAGGGGGGCATTTACAATGAGCAGTTCTTC.

The chain combines TRBV9 with TRBJ2-1; 11 bases agree with TRBD2. Germline trimming cut 2 bases from V and 6 bases from J; bases unmatched to any gene: 4. Germline V gene lookup returns CDR1 SGDLS and CDR2 YYNGEE. This CDR3 spans 15 amino acids. The DNA for the CDR3 is TGTGCCAGCAGCGTCTATGGGACTAGCGGCAATGAGCAGTTCTTC. It codes for CASSVYGTSGNEQFF.

This clone was seen only a few times. The V and J genes are TRBV4-1 and TRBJ1-2; a possible D gene is TRBD1 (5 bases). Trimming took off 2 bases at V and 3 bases at J, with 22 bases between the two ends. This CDR3 is built from 18 residues. Germline-derived CDR1 and CDR2 are MGHRA and YSYEKL. CDR3 sequence: CASSQIIPRQGEDYGYTF. The CDR3 DNA follows: TGCGCCAGCAGCCAAATCATACCGCGGCAGGGTGAGGACTATGGCTACACCTTC.

This chain uses TRBV5-1 with TRBJ1-1; 7 positions agree with TRBD1. CDR1 SGHRS and CDR2 YFSETQ come from the germline V gene. This CDR3 region has 14 residues. Losses at the gene ends were 3 bases for V and 0 bases for J; bases not matched to a gene: 2. Here the CDR3 reads CASSSGQLNTEAFF. The CDR3 nucleotides read TGCGCCAGCAGCTCGGGACAGCTGAACACTGAAGCTTTCTTT.

CDR3 bases: TGTGCCAGCAGCCAAGCTGGTAGAGGAAACTATGGCTACACCTTC. Protein: CASSQAGRGNYGYTF. The chain carries TRBV3-1 (or the pseudogene TRBV3-2) and TRBJ1-2; D remains unclear. Trimming removed 1 base from V and 2 bases from J, with 11 bases in between. Looked up from germline, CDR1 is LGHDT and CDR2 is YNNKEL (reference sequence). The CDR3 runs 15 residues.

CDR3 coding DNA: TGTGCCAGCAGCGAAGACAGTTACTCCTACGAGCAGTACTTC. Protein sequence: CASSEDSYSYEQYF. The chain carries TRBV9 and TRBJ2-7, with D perhaps matching TRBD1 (5 bases). V was cut by 3 bases and J by 0 bases, with 10 bases left in between. CDR3 size: 14 residues. CDR1 and CDR2 from the germline V gene are SGDLS and YYNGEE.

V and J are TRBV7-9 and TRBJ1-6; no clear D. V dropped 5 bases and J dropped 8 bases, with 13 bases sitting between them. The CDR3 totals 14 residues. CDR1 and CDR2 (germline): SEHNR, FQNEAQ (reference sequence). CDR3 sequence (DNA): TGTGCCAGCAGCCCTGTCCGTATAGATTCACCCCTCCACTTT. Translating it yields CASSPVRIDSPLHF.

This clone has just a few counts. The V and J genes are TRBV18 and TRBJ1-5; possibly TRBD1 for D (5 bases). The germline gives CDR1 KGHSH, CDR2 LQKENI. This CDR3 has 16 amino acids. Trimming shortened V by 2 bases and J by 0 bases, and 11 bases separated the two germline ends. DNA for the CDR3: TGTGCCAGCTCACCAGGGGGGACCAATAGCAATCAGCCCCAGCATTTT. Translating gives CASSPGGTNSNQPQHF.

The chain employs TRBV18 and TRBJ2-1; the match to TRBD2 covers 11 bases. The CDR3 has 21 amino acids. The ends lost 6 bases at V and 7 bases at J; junction bases unmatched: 26. CDR1 and CDR2 (germline): KGHSH, LQKENI. Here the CDR3 DNA reads TGTGCCAGCTCCCGACCGGGAGAGGGGCGCGGAACTAGCGGGAGTGGTAATGAGCAGTTCTTC. Protein: CASSRPGEGRGTSGSGNEQFF.

CDR3 nucleotides: TGTGCCAGCAGCTTAGCCCAACTAGCGGGAAGTTACAATGAGCAGTTCTTC. It specifies CASSLAQLAGSYNEQFF. The chain employs TRBV7-9 and TRBJ2-1, with TRBD2 identical over 10 bases. The CDR3 extends over 17 amino acids. CDR1 is SEHNR, CDR2 FQNEAQ, per germline (reference sequence). Unmatched junction bases numbered 6, after V lost 0 bases and J lost 4 bases.

The CDR3 bases are TGTGCCAGTACCTACGGGCCGGGGATATCTACTGATAGCAATCAGCCCCAGCATTTT. Protein product: CASTYGPGISTDSNQPQHF. The chain is built from TRBV19 and TRBJ1-5; D unclear. Germline V gene lookup returns CDR1 LNHDA and CDR2 SQIVND (reference sequence). Trimming removed 7 bases at V and 0 bases at J, with 25 bases between. This CDR3 comprises 19 residues.

This clone was detected only once. The J gene is TRBJ1-6, the V gene TRBV27; D gene uncertain. CDR3 length: 14 amino acids. The germline gives CDR1 MNHEY, CDR2 SMNVEV (reference sequence). Trimming removed 3 bases from V and 2 bases from J, with 5 bases in between. CDR3 nucleotide sequence: TGTGCCAGCAGTTTTACAGCCTATAATTCACCCCTCCACTTT. Translation: CASSFTAYNSPLHF.

V gene TRBV10-2 combines with J gene TRBJ1-2; D might be TRBD1 (5 bases). From germline, CDR1 is WSHSY and CDR2 SAAADI. Between the trimmed V and J ends, which lost 3 bases and 1 base, there was a span of 12 bases. The CDR3 has 15 residues. As DNA, the CDR3 is TGCGCCAGCAGTGACCTTGGCAGGGTTAACTATGGCTACACCTTC. It specifies CASSDLGRVNYGYTF.

This rearrangement joins TRBV28 to TRBJ2-1; 9 bases fit TRBD2. Germline CDR1 is MDHEN and CDR2 is SYDVKM. This CDR3 is 19 amino acids long. V shed 3 bases and J 5 bases; nucleotides not matched to a gene: 17. For the CDR3, the DNA is TGTGCCAGCAGTTTTAAGACCCAAGTTCGCGGGAGGGCTAACAATGAGCAGTTCTTC. Encoded protein: CASSFKTQVRGRANNEQFF.

J is TRBJ2-1 and V is TRBV7-9, with TRBD1 identical over 7 bases. V shed 5 bases and J 4 bases; nucleotides not matched to a gene: 8. Germline V CDR1 and CDR2: SEHNR, FQNEAQ (reference sequence). CDR3 length: 15 amino acids. In DNA form, the CDR3 reads TGTGCCAGCAGCCCCCGACAGGGCGCTTACAATGAGCAGTTCTTC. Its translation: CASSPRQGAYNEQFF.

This chain uses TRBV7-8 with TRBJ1-1; D might be TRBD1 (5 bases). Trimming shortened V by 5 bases and J by 7 bases, and 20 bases separated the two germline ends. The CDR3 runs 15 residues. Germline V lookup: CDR1 SGHVS, CDR2 FQNEAQ. CDR3 nucleotides: TGTGCCAGCAGCCCTTATGGCAGGGAATCATTTGAAGCTTTCTTT. Translation: CASSPYGRESFEAFF.

This chain connects TRBV14 to TRBJ1-5; D remains unclear. The V end lost 5 bases, the J end lost 1 base, and 18 bases lay between the germline ends. The CDR3 is 17 residues long. Germline values: CDR1 SGHDN, CDR2 FVKESK. CDR3 sequence (DNA): TGTGCCAGCAGCGTAAGAAGGCTGGCTAGAAGCAATCAGCCCCAGCATTTT. It yields the protein CASSVRRLARSNQPQHF.

The V gene is TRBV10-3, the J gene TRBJ2-7; TRBD2 is a possible D gene (5 bases). Deletions cut 6 bases from V and 0 bases from J, with 6 bases between. Germline V gene lookup returns CDR1 ENHRY and CDR2 SYGVKD. CDR3 size: 12 residues. The CDR3 sequence: CAIRGSSYEQYV. CDR3 nucleotide sequence: TGTGCCATCAGGGGGAGCTCCTACGAGCAGTACGTC.

The V and J genes are TRBV2 and TRBJ1-5, with D unclear. V was clipped by 0 bases and J by 6 bases, with 9 bases between them. The CDR3 has 14 residues. Germline lookup yields CDR1 SNHLY and CDR2 FYNNEI. The CDR3 DNA reads TGTGCCAGCAGTGAAGCGCTGGGGAGTCAGCCCCAGCATTTT. It yields the protein CASSEALGSQPQHF.

The V and J genes are TRBV3-1 (or the pseudogene TRBV3-2) and TRBJ2-7; 8 bases agree with TRBD2. Germline V CDR1 and CDR2: LGHDT, YNNKEL (reference sequence). The CDR3 length is 14 residues. Germline trimming cut 3 bases from V and 2 bases from J; bases unmatched to any gene: 3. CDR3 sequence: CASSQAGGAYEQYV. In nucleotides, the CDR3 is TGTGCCAGCAGCCAGGCCGGGGGGGCCTACGAGCAGTACGTC.